Listed below are T cell receptor beta chains from one sample, sequenced in a study of chemoradiotherapy in HPV16-positive cancers. Assay used: immunoSEQ multiplex PCR; TCRdb lists only in-frame clones, some missing. The sample contains 17,000 or so clones, around three quarters of which appear only once. Specimen: tumor tissue, collected from a patient who underwent chemoradiotherapy. The receptors originated from a human donor with HPV-associated anogenital cancer. The CDR3 runs from the conserved cysteine through the conserved F or W. A D gene is named only where the DNA matches it firmly. Size tells how often a clone was seen (once, few, many) or the class of an expanded clone, and some rows leave it out.

V gene	clone size	D gene	J gene	CDR3 DNA	CDR3 protein
TRBV15	.	.	TRBJ2-7	TGTGCCACCAGCCCCCGGGACACCGTCTACGAGCAGTACTTC	CATSPRDTVYEQYF
TRBV5-1	.	.	TRBJ2-7	TGCGCCAGCAGCTTGGTTGGGTACGAGCAGTACTTC	CASSLVGYEQYF
TRBV14	.	TRBD1	TRBJ1-4	TGTGCCAGCAGTCAGCAGGGGGCAACTAATGAAAAACTGTTTTTT	CASSQQGATNEKLFF
TRBV11-3	.	.	TRBJ1-2	TGTGCCAGCAGCCAATGGGGGTTGGGAAGTGGCTACACCTTC	CASSQWGLGSGYTF
TRBV30	.	TRBD1	TRBJ1-5	TGTGCCTGGAGTCAAAGGACAGGCGGGTCGGGTCAGCCCCAGCATTTT	CAWSQRTGGSGQPQHF
TRBV18	.	.	TRBJ2-3	TGTGCCAGCTCACTTGGCGGGGCAGATACGCAGTATTTT	CASSLGGADTQYF
TRBV5-6	once	TRBD1	TRBJ2-5	TGTGCCAGCAGCTCGGGACAGGGGGCGAAGACCCAGTACTTC	CASSSGQGAKTQYF
TRBV18	.	TRBD1	TRBJ1-1	TGTGCCAGCTTTACAGGGGGTAACACTGAAGCTTTCTTT	CASFTGGNTEAFF
TRBV6-5	few	TRBD1	TRBJ1-2	TGTGCCAGCAGTGCCGGGACAGGGGGAAACTATGGCTACACCTTC	CASSAGTGGNYGYTF
TRBV11-3	.	TRBD1	TRBJ2-7	TGTGCCAGCAGCCCACCGACAGGGTCGGCCTACGAGCAGTACTTC	CASSPPTGSAYEQYF
TRBV18	.	TRBD2	TRBJ2-7	TGTGCCAGCTCACCCCGACTAGCGGGGGGTCCCGAGCAGTACTTC	CASSPRLAGGPEQYF
TRBV10-2	few	.	TRBJ2-6	TGCGCCAGCAGTGAGTCTTGGGAGTCCGACTCTGGGGCCAACGTCCTGACTTTC	CASSESWESDSGANVLTF
TRBV27	.	.	TRBJ1-1	TGTGCCAGCAGTTTTGGGGGAAGCACTGAAGCTTTCTTT	CASSFGGSTEAFF
TRBV5-1	few	TRBD1	TRBJ2-7	TGCGCCAGCAGCTTGTGGGGACAGAGCTACGAGCAGTACTTC	CASSLWGQSYEQYF
TRBV2	.	.	TRBJ1-1	TGTGCCAGCGGGCTGGGGGGGAACACTGAAGCTTTCTTT	CASGLGGNTEAFF
TRBV12-5	.	.	TRBJ1-3	TGTGCTAGTGGTTTGTCTCACAGGGGAAACACCATATATTTT	CASGLSHRGNTIYF
TRBV28	.	.	TRBJ2-6	TGTGCCAGCAGTTTATGGGCCAACTCTGGGGCCAACGTCCTGACTTTC	CASSLWANSGANVLTF
TRBV7-8	.	.	TRBJ2-7	TGTGCCAGCAGCTTGGGGTCGGGGGGCCAATACGAGCAGTACTTC	CASSLGSGGQYEQYF
TRBV11-1	.	.	TRBJ2-1	TGTGCCAGCAACGAGCCGGGACGGGGCTACAATGAGCAGTTCTTC	CASNEPGRGYNEQFF
TRBV5-1	.	.	TRBJ2-1	TGCGCCAGCAGCTTGGTGGCTAGCTTAGCTTATGAGCAGTTCTTC	CASSLVASLAYEQFF
TRBV28	.	.	TRBJ1-1	TGTGCCAGCAGCTCACCCAGGGAAGCTTTCTTT	CASSSPREAFF
TRBV11-2	.	TRBD1	TRBJ1-5	TGTGCCAGCAGCAGCCAGGGGGCGTGCAATCAGCCCCAGCATTTT	CASSSQGACNQPQHF
TRBV30	.	.	TRBJ1-1	TGTGCCTGGAGCCGGGGGAAAAGGGAAGCTTTCTTT	CAWSRGKREAFF
TRBV6-1	once	TRBD1	TRBJ1-2	TGTGCCAGCAGTGTGGGCAGAGACAGGGAGATCTATGGCTACACCTTC	CASSVGRDREIYGYTF
TRBV18	few	.	TRBJ1-2	TGTGCCAGCTCACCAATGAGGGGCAGGGACTATGGCTACACCTTC	CASSPMRGRDYGYTF
TRBV5-1	.	.	TRBJ2-7	TGCGCCAGCAGCTTGGCTGGGAACGCCTACGAGCAGTACTTC	CASSLAGNAYEQYF
TRBV5-1	.	.	TRBJ2-2	TGCGCCAGCAGCTTGAGGTGGGCCGGGGAGCTGTTTTTT	CASSLRWAGELFF
TRBV2	.	TRBD2	TRBJ2-2	TGTGCCAGTCGGGAGGCTAGCGGCTTCACCGGGGAGCTGTTTTTT	CASREASGFTGELFF
TRBV6-8	few	.	TRBJ1-6	TGTGCCAGCAGCTGCCTAGGGGGACGCAATTCACCCCTCCACTTT	CASSCLGGRNSPLHF
TRBV20-1	.	.	TRBJ2-1	TGCAGTGCTAATCGACAGCTTGAGCAGTTCTTC	CSANRQLEQFF
TRBV27	.	.	TRBJ1-6	TGTGCCAGCAGTTTGGGTGGGGGCCCCGCCTATAATTCACCCCTCCACTTT	CASSLGGGPAYNSPLHF
TRBV11-1	.	.	TRBJ2-3	TGTGCCAGCAGCCGGACCCGAGGGGCGGATACGCAGTATTTT	CASSRTRGADTQYF